Detailed here is one T cell receptor (beta chain). Germline V gene data show CDR1 as SGHTA and CDR2 as FQGNSA. The CDR3 has 15 residues. Trimming removed 2 bases from V and 2 bases from J, with 13 bases in between. This sample was included in a study of response to subunit inactivated influenza vaccine. TCRdb recomputed calls from the RT-PCR reads with MiXCR, one row per CDR3 protein. The data show some 520,000 distinct CDR3 sequences, with 16% seen just once and 2.5% to 3.5% held by the top ten. Material: CD4+ T cells sorted from PBMCs, obtained around 25 months after vaccination. The sequence was collected from a man between 50 and 70 years old who received an inactivated influenza vaccine. The rearrangement joins TRBV7-2 to TRBJ2-7, with a weak D call TRBD1 (5 bases). The CDR3 here is CASSLSTDLTYEQYF. Here the CDR3 DNA reads TGTGCCAGCAGCTTATCGACAGATTTGACCTACGAGCAGTACTTC.